Below are 27 T cell receptor beta chains sequenced from a single sample in a study of identifying expanded T cells in peripheral blood. This table comes from immunoSEQ multiplex PCR, and its TCRdb copy is limited to in-frame clones, with some not included. The sample shows approximately 140,000 clones, about 88% of them seen only once. Sequencing input: blood. These receptors all stem from a person between 18 and 70 years old in good health.

The chain links TRBV11-2 to TRBJ2-1; 10 bases are a match to TRBD2. V trimming: 5 bases; J trimming: 9 bases; junction bases outside the gene matches: 13. Germline CDR1 and CDR2: SGHAT and FQNNGV. The CDR3 length is 16 residues. CDR3 DNA: TGTGCCAGCAGCCACGACAGCGGGGGGGCAAGGGGTGAGCAGTTCTTC. Encoded protein: CASSHDSGGARGEQFF. Drawing the rest from reference TRBV11-2 and TRBJ2-1, the complete variable domain is EAGVAQSPRYKIIEKRQSVAFWCNPISGHATLYWYQQILGQGPKLLIQFQNNGVVDDSQLPKDRFSAERLKGVDSTLKIQPAKLEDSAVYLCASSHDSGGARGEQFFGPGTRLTVL.

The CDR3 reads CASSPSPRRDLRSGEQYF. The DNA for the CDR3 is TGTGCCAGCAGCCCGAGCCCCCGCCGGGACTTAAGATCCGGCGAGCAGTACTTC. The chain is built from TRBV7-2 and TRBJ2-7; D perhaps matches TRBD2 (6 bases). The CDR3 contains 18 residues. Germline-derived CDR1 and CDR2 are SGHTA and FQGNSA. The V gene lost 5 bases and the J gene lost 6 bases, with 29 bases spanning the gap.

The chain has TRBV4-2 and TRBJ1-1; the D is unclear. The V end lost 2 bases, the J end lost 5 bases, and 15 bases lay between the germline ends. In germline, CDR1 is LGHNA, CDR2 YNFKEQ. The CDR3 runs 15 residues. The CDR3 DNA sequence: TGTGCCAGCAGCCAACCTGACTCGAGCGGTACTGAAGCTTTCTTT. The encoded protein is CASSQPDSSGTEAFF.

The J gene is TRBJ1-1, the V gene TRBV7-3; 9 bases line up with TRBD1. The CDR3 length is 14 residues. Germline CDR1 is SGHTA and CDR2 is FQGTGA. J was trimmed by 5 bases and V by 5 bases; bases with no gene match: 6. The CDR3 region has the DNA TGTGCCAGCAGCCCGGGACAGGGCCGAACTGAAGCTTTCTTT. It translates to CASSPGQGRTEAFF. The whole variable domain, remainder taken from reference TRBV7-3 and TRBJ1-1, is GAGVSQTPSNKVTEKGKYVELRCDPISGHTALYWYRQSLGQGPEFLIYFQGTGAADDSGLPNDRFFAVRPEGSVSTLKIQRTERGDSAVYLCASSPGQGRTEAFFGQGTRLTVV.

The V gene is TRBV19, the J gene TRBJ1-6; 11 positions agree with TRBD1. Germline CDR1 and CDR2: LNHDA and SQIVND (reference sequence). This CDR3 region has 15 residues. V lost 3 bases, J lost 9 bases, and 4 bases stayed unmatched. The CDR3 protein is CASSIGTGGFSPLHF. The CDR3 DNA reads as TGTGCCAGTAGTATCGGGACAGGGGGATTTTCACCCCTCCACTTT.

DNA for the CDR3: TGTGCCAGCAGTTTTAACAGGGGGCGCCTCACCGGGGAGCTGTTTTTT. Amino acid sequence: CASSFNRGRLTGELFF. The genes are TRBV27 and TRBJ2-2; 9 nucleotides align to TRBD1. CDR1 is MNHEY and CDR2 is SMNVEV in the germline V gene (reference sequence). The CDR3 is 16 residues long. With V trimmed by 3 bases and J by 4 bases, 6 bases remained unmatched.

J is TRBJ2-1 and V is TRBV5-1; 9 nucleotides align to TRBD2. This CDR3 is built from 15 residues. V lost 1 base to trimming and J lost 9 bases; unmatched junction nucleotides: 8. Germline values: CDR1 SGHRS, CDR2 YFSETQ. CDR3 nucleotide sequence: TGCGCCAGCAGCTTGATAGCGGGAGATGAGGGTGAGCAGTTCTTC. Translating it yields CASSLIAGDEGEQFF.

V gene TRBV7-9 combines with J gene TRBJ2-7; 11 nucleotides line up with TRBD2. With V trimmed by 1 base and J by 7 bases, 6 bases remained unmatched. CDR1 and CDR2 (germline): SEHNR, FQNEAQ (reference sequence). This CDR3 comprises 15 residues. CDR3 region: CASSLGSGRAGEQYF. The CDR3, as DNA: TGTGCCAGCAGCTTAGGTAGCGGGAGGGCCGGTGAGCAGTACTTC.

This sequence joins TRBV28 and TRBJ2-4, with TRBD2 as a possible D gene (7 bases). The V end lost 0 bases, the J end lost 0 bases, and 15 bases lay between the germline ends. The CDR3 covers 18 residues. Germline values: CDR1 MDHEN, CDR2 SYDVKM. The CDR3 loop reads CASSLWGGGGLAKNIQYF. DNA for the CDR3: TGTGCCAGCAGTTTATGGGGGGGAGGGGGATTAGCCAAAAACATTCAGTACTTC. Drawing the rest from reference TRBV28 and TRBJ2-4, the complete variable domain is DVKVTQSSRYLVKRTGEKVFLECVQDMDHENMFWYRQDPGLGLRLIYFSYDVKMKEKGDIPEGYSVSREKKERFSLILESASTNQTSMYLCASSLWGGGGLAKNIQYFGAGTRLSVL.

This chain uses TRBV2 with TRBJ2-3, with D perhaps matching TRBD2 (7 bases). The V gene lost 11 bases and the J gene lost 1 base, with 13 bases spanning the gap. The germline V gene encodes CDR1 SNHLY and CDR2 FYNNEI. The CDR3 covers 13 residues. The CDR3 region is CAGQRGGTDTQYF. The CDR3 DNA reads TGTGCCGGACAGCGGGGAGGCACAGATACGCAGTATTTT.

The rearrangement links TRBV5-4 to TRBJ1-1, with a possible D match to TRBD1 (6 bases). This CDR3 is built from 17 residues. Germline assignment: CDR1 SGHNT and CDR2 YYREEE (reference sequence). V was pared by 0 bases and J by 0 bases, with 15 bases between. The CDR3: CASSLASWGPLNTEAFF. CDR3 bases: TGTGCCAGCAGCTTGGCCTCCTGGGGGCCCCTGAACACTGAAGCTTTCTTT.

J is TRBJ2-7 and V is TRBV6-6, with D tentatively TRBD2 (5 bases). In germline, CDR1 is MNHNY, CDR2 SVGAGI (reference sequence). CDR3 length: 14 amino acids. Between the trimmed V and J ends, which lost 6 bases and 0 bases, there was a span of 12 bases. CDR3 protein: CASSQRGDSYEQYF. CDR3 bases: TGTGCCAGCAGCCAACGGGGAGACTCCTACGAGCAGTACTTC.

CDR3 nucleotides: TGTGCCAGCAGTGAGAGGCGGGGGGGCACCGGGGAGCTGTTTTTT. Encoded protein: CASSERRGGTGELFF. The V call is TRBV2, the J call TRBJ2-2, with TRBD2 matching over 9 bases. The CDR3 consists of 15 residues. Per germline, CDR1 SNHLY and CDR2 FYNNEI. Trimming at V came to 3 bases and at J to 4 bases, leaving 3 bases not matched to a gene.

The genes are TRBV10-3 and TRBJ1-1, with 7 bases aligning to TRBD1. The length of the CDR3 is 14 residues. The germline gives CDR1 ENHRY, CDR2 SYGVKD. Trimming took 6 bases from V and 5 from J; bases not matched to a gene: 9. Written as DNA, the CDR3 is TGTGCCATCAGAGATACAGGGGCCGCAACTGAAGCTTTCTTT. This codes for CAIRDTGAATEAFF.

The rearrangement joins TRBV28 to TRBJ2-1; D remains unclear. V was trimmed by 5 bases and J by 9 bases, leaving 14 bases between them. The length of the CDR3 is 13 residues. Germline CDR1 and CDR2: MDHEN and SYDVKM. For the CDR3, the DNA is TGTGCCAGCAGTCCAACTACCGCAAGTGAGCAGTTCTTC. Translating it yields CASSPTTASEQFF.

V gene TRBV28 combines with J gene TRBJ1-1, with D unclear. CDR1 and CDR2 from the germline V gene are MDHEN and SYDVKM. This CDR3 spans 16 amino acids. Trimming shortened V by 1 base and J by 4 bases, and 16 bases separated the two germline ends. Written as DNA, the CDR3 is TGTGCCAGCAGTTTATTGGGAGGGCGGCTCGGCACTGAAGCTTTCTTT. Encoded protein: CASSLLGGRLGTEAFF.

This rearrangement joins TRBV11-3 to TRBJ2-1, with D tentatively TRBD2 (7 bases). CDR1 and CDR2 from the germline V gene are SGHNT and YENEEA. V was pared by 5 bases and J by 7 bases, with 18 bases between. The CDR3 contains 15 residues. The CDR3 loop reads CASSQEGGVWNEQFF. Written as DNA, the CDR3 is TGTGCCAGCAGCCAGGAGGGGGGGGTCTGGAATGAGCAGTTCTTC.

As concerns this clone: The junction differs from germline at one of its ends, possibly a read error. The rearrangement links TRBV5-4 to TRBJ1-3; D gene ambiguous. CDR1 and CDR2 from the germline V gene are SGHNT and YYREEE (reference sequence). There are 16 residues in the CDR3. This CDR3 is CASSPTPTHSGNTIYF. In nucleotides, the CDR3 is TGCGCCAGCAGCCCCACCCCGACCCACTCTGGAAACACCATATATTTT.

This chain uses TRBV15 with TRBJ1-5; TRBD1 is a possible D gene (6 bases). Trimming took 5 bases from V and 2 from J, leaving 13 bases between them. There are 15 residues in the CDR3. Germline CDR1 is LNHNV and CDR2 is YYDKDF (reference sequence). The CDR3 coding sequence is TGTGCCACCAGCCTAGGGGGGGCCGGCAATCAGCCCCAGCATTTT. It encodes CATSLGGAGNQPQHF.

The genes are TRBV30 and TRBJ2-1, with TRBD2 matching 14 bases. Germline CDR1 and CDR2: GTSNPN and SVGIG (reference sequence). V lost 3 bases, J lost 0 bases, and 7 bases stayed unmatched. The CDR3 consists of 18 residues. The CDR3 is CAWRSGLAGGSSYNEQFF. In DNA form, the CDR3 reads TGTGCCTGGAGGAGCGGACTAGCGGGGGGTAGCTCCTACAATGAGCAGTTCTTC.

A single count supports this clone. The chain links TRBV7-2 to TRBJ2-3; unclear D gene. The CDR3 covers 15 residues. The V gene lost 5 bases and the J gene lost 6 bases, with 18 bases spanning the gap. CDR1 and CDR2 (germline): SGHTA, FQGNSA. The CDR3 DNA reads as TGTGCCAGCAGCCCAACCGGGTCGAACCCGGATACGCAGTATTTT. Its protein is CASSPTGSNPDTQYF.

The V call is TRBV11-2, the J call TRBJ1-6; tentatively, D is TRBD1 (6 bases). The CDR3 has 15 amino acids. Germline V gene sequence: CDR1 SGHAT, CDR2 FQNNGV. Trimming stripped 3 bases from V and 5 bases from J, with 11 bases between. CDR3: CASSFAGVNNSPLHF. The CDR3, as DNA: TGTGCCAGCAGCTTTGCAGGGGTGAATAATTCACCCCTCCACTTT.

The chain has TRBV11-3 and TRBJ2-5; D uncertain. This CDR3 contains 15 residues. The germline gives CDR1 SGHNT, CDR2 YENEEA. V shed 1 base and J shed 4 bases, with 13 bases lying between them. CDR3 residues: CASSLVGSVGETQYF. As DNA, the CDR3 is TGTGCCAGCAGCTTAGTAGGAAGTGTGGGAGAGACCCAGTACTTC.

The chain employs TRBV9 and TRBJ2-5; 10 nucleotides match TRBD2. V lost 3 bases and J lost 5; bases outside the gene matches: 7. Germline assignment: CDR1 SGDLS and CDR2 YYNGEE. The CDR3 runs 15 residues. CDR3 nucleotide sequence: TGTGCCAGCAGCGCCGGGAGCGGGGGGGCGGAGACCCAGTACTTC. Translated: CASSAGSGGAETQYF.

The rearrangement uses TRBV27 and TRBJ1-5; no clear D. The V end lost 0 bases, the J end lost 4 bases, and 13 bases lay between the germline ends. The CDR3 has 16 residues. Germline CDR1 reads MNHEY; CDR2 reads SMNVEV (reference sequence). The CDR3 protein is CASSLSSKGVNQPQHF. As DNA, the CDR3 is TGTGCCAGCAGTTTATCGTCGAAGGGCGTAAATCAGCCCCAGCATTTT.

This sequence joins TRBV7-9 and TRBJ1-4; TRBD1 is a possible D gene (5 bases). The CDR3 extends over 16 amino acids. V gave up 5 bases and J gave up 3 bases, with 16 bases separating them. Germline V CDR1 and CDR2: SEHNR, FQNEAQ (reference sequence). The CDR3 loop is CASSPRRGEANEKLFF. The CDR3 bases are TGTGCCAGCAGCCCGCGAAGGGGAGAAGCTAATGAAAAACTGTTTTTT.

The chain recombines TRBV30 with TRBJ1-4; possible D gene TRBD1, 5 bases. V lost 4 bases, J lost 7 bases, and 13 bases lay in between. The CDR3 runs 13 residues. Per germline, CDR1 GTSNPN and CDR2 SVGIG (reference sequence). CDR3 nucleotide sequence: TGTGCCTGGAATCAGGGTAGGAGTGAAAAACTGTTTTTT. It translates to CAWNQGRSEKLFF.